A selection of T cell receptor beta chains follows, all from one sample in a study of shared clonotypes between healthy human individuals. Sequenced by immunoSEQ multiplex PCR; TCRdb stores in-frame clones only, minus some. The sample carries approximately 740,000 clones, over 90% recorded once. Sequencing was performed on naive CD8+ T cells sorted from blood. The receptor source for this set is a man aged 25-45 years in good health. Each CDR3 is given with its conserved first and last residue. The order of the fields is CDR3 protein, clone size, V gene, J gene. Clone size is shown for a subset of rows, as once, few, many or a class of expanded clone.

CASSYSGTRTTGELFF	NA	TRBV6-6	TRBJ2-2
CASSLQSLAGGSRSYNEQFF	NA	TRBV4-1	TRBJ2-1
CASSSPTGGTGGNEQFF	few	TRBV7-9	TRBJ2-1
CAIRAQGAVGGEQYF	NA	TRBV10-3	TRBJ2-7
CASSLAEAGSNEKLFF	NA	TRBV5-1	TRBJ1-4
CAISESIQQVRTDTQYF	NA	TRBV10-3	TRBJ2-3
CASSSDIQETQYF	NA	TRBV28	TRBJ2-5
CASSQEASGSLNTGELFF	NA	TRBV4-1	TRBJ2-2
CASSPVGDYNEQFF	once	TRBV4-1	TRBJ2-1
CASSQAGGEAFF	NA	TRBV4-1	TRBJ1-1
CASSQRTDTQYF	NA	TRBV27	TRBJ2-3
CASSQDLGGSPYEQYF	few	TRBV4-3	TRBJ2-7
CASSIGAGPYEQYF	NA	TRBV25-1	TRBJ2-7
CASSPLGQETQYF	NA	TRBV28	TRBJ2-5
CASSQDRGDTEAFF	NA	TRBV4-3	TRBJ1-1
CASSSYRDGYTF	NA	TRBV27	TRBJ1-2
CASSLRDRSLAGANTQYF	NA	TRBV27	TRBJ2-3
CASRFLFSDTQYF	NA	TRBV11-2	TRBJ2-3
CASSQDASGSADTQYF	NA	TRBV4-1	TRBJ2-3
CASSPDLRYNEQFF	once	TRBV7-8	TRBJ2-1
CASSLGRQYSGNTIYF	NA	TRBV7-8	TRBJ1-3
CASSSSPGAAYGYTF	NA	TRBV5-1	TRBJ1-2
CASSLAGEPYNEQFF	NA	TRBV27	TRBJ2-1
CAISESDLAGYEQYF	NA	TRBV10-3	TRBJ2-7
CASSPRLAGLVDTQYF	NA	TRBV9	TRBJ2-3
CASSQRDRGYNEQFF	NA	TRBV4-1	TRBJ2-1
CASSDGTLESYEQYF	NA	TRBV18	TRBJ2-7
CASTKDRIYGYTF	NA	TRBV10-2	TRBJ1-2
CASSLAATPYEQYF	NA	TRBV5-6	TRBJ2-7
CASTAGLAGVFF	NA	TRBV19	TRBJ2-1
CASSFPNNEQFF	NA	TRBV27	TRBJ2-1
CASSPRKERDYEQYF	NA	TRBV9	TRBJ2-7
CAITPLGDRGGNTEAFF	NA	TRBV10-3	TRBJ1-1
CASSEAGRGGVPYNEQFF	NA	TRBV6-1	TRBJ2-1
CASSPGLAGSEEQYF	NA	TRBV5-4	TRBJ2-7
CASSFGNTEAFF	NA	TRBV7-9	TRBJ1-1
CASSFPPSGTSTDTQYF	NA	TRBV5-6	TRBJ2-3
CASSQTGEQYF	few	TRBV27	TRBJ2-7
CASSLGGAPQHF	NA	TRBV7-9	TRBJ1-5
CASSFGVPGSNQPQHF	NA	TRBV7-9	TRBJ1-5
CASSLVYNEQFF	NA	TRBV11-2	TRBJ2-1
CSVRDRTGNYGYTF	NA	TRBV29-1	TRBJ1-2
CASSSPRTGWSTDTQYF	once	TRBV27	TRBJ2-3
CASSPPDRNTEAFF	NA	TRBV5-4	TRBJ1-1
CSDQETQYF	NA	TRBV20-1	TRBJ2-5
CSAKDPNTGELFF	few	TRBV29-1	TRBJ2-2
CASSPDGGIKTEAFF	NA	TRBV5-6	TRBJ1-1
CAIRDISYNEQFF	NA	TRBV6-1	TRBJ2-1
CASRTGGGSYNEQFF	NA	TRBV7-9	TRBJ2-1
CASSVGTSGFYEQYF	NA	TRBV9	TRBJ2-7